The TCR beta chain under discussion was sequenced for a study of control samples from healthy donors and cancer patients. Sequenced by immunoSEQ multiplex PCR; TCRdb stores in-frame clones only, minus some. The sample has tens of thousands of clones, roughly 91% seen once. The length of the CDR3 is 13 residues. The V and J ends lost 4 bases and 2 bases, in that order; junction bases with no gene match: 4. Per germline, CDR1 SQVTM and CDR2 ANQGSEA. The sequenced material came from blood. The rearrangement joins TRBV29-1 to TRBJ2-7, with 8 bases fitting TRBD1. The TCR comes from a man aged 25-45 years in good health. The CDR3 DNA follows: TGCAGCGTTGGGACAGGGACAACCTACGAGCAGTACTTC. Translating gives CSVGTGTTYEQYF.